A selection of T cell receptor beta chains follows, all from one sample in a study of T cells in Graves' hyperthyroidism and ophthalmopathy. A single record per CDR3 protein comes from TCRdb applying MiXCR to the multiplex PCR reads. This table holds over 300,000 distinct CDR3 sequences, approximately 14% found once. Sequenced sample: blood. These receptors were obtained from a woman aged 40 to 50 with Graves' ophthalmopathy. Each CDR3 is given with its conserved first and last residue. A D gene is named only where the DNA matches it firmly. Clone size is not always given. Where it is, it says once, few, many or a class for expanded clones.

V gene	D gene	clone size	J gene	CDR3 protein	CDR3 DNA
TRBV7-2	NA	many	TRBJ1-6	CASSQLSRVNNSPLHF	TGTGCCAGCAGCCAACTCAGCAGGGTTAATAATTCACCCCTCCACTTT
TRBV5-1	NA	few	TRBJ2-1	CASRGENFYNEQFF	TGCGCCAGCAGAGGGGAAAACTTCTACAATGAGCAGTTCTTC
TRBV11-1	NA	many	TRBJ2-3	CASIQGPGNTDTQYF	TGTGCCAGCATCCAAGGCCCGGGGAACACAGATACGCAGTATTTT
TRBV27	TRBD1	many	TRBJ2-7	CASSPRQGSTYLYEQYF	TGTGCCAGCAGTCCACGACAGGGATCTACCTATCTCTACGAGCAGTACTTC
TRBV12-3/TRBV12-4	NA	many	TRBJ2-5	CASSFSGQRMPGETQYF	TGTGCCAGCAGTTTTTCCGGACAGCGAATGCCCGGGGAGACCCAGTACTTC
TRBV7-9	NA	many	TRBJ1-1	CASRRGNTEAFF	TGTGCCTCCCGGAGGGGTAACACTGAAGCTTTCTTT
TRBV29-1	NA	NA	TRBJ2-1	CSVSRPAGPAYNEQFF	TGCAGCGTCTCCCGCCCTGCGGGGCCAGCCTACAATGAGCAGTTCTTC
TRBV7-8	NA	many	TRBJ2-1	CAVRRSNNEQFF	TGTGCCGTACGGAGGTCCAACAATGAGCAGTTCTTC
TRBV29-1	TRBD2	many	TRBJ2-1	CSESLAGGPNEQFF	TGCAGCGAATCACTAGCGGGAGGGCCGAATGAGCAGTTCTTC
TRBV10-3	NA	few	TRBJ2-1	CAFLWRNEQFF	TGTGCCTTCCTCTGGCGCAATGAGCAGTTCTTC
TRBV28	NA	few	TRBJ1-4	CASSSLFTSEKLFF	TGTGCCAGCAGTTCCCTCTTTACTAGTGAAAAACTGTTTTTT
TRBV6-1	TRBD2	NA	TRBJ2-3	CASRAGGLGFDTQYF	TGTGCCAGCAGGGCGGGGGGTTTAGGCTTCGATACGCAGTATTTT
TRBV11-2	TRBD1	many	TRBJ1-1	CASSLERGRRAFF	TGTGCCAGCAGCTTAGAGAGGGGGCGAAGAGCTTTCTTT
TRBV7-8	NA	many	TRBJ2-7	CASSLPISASSYEQYF	TGTGCCAGCAGCCTGCCCATTTCGGCGAGCTCCTACGAGCAGTACTTC
TRBV12-3/TRBV12-4	TRBD1	many	TRBJ2-1	CASQPGQGAWNEQFF	TGTGCCAGCCAACCAGGACAGGGGGCGTGGAATGAGCAGTTCTTC
TRBV5-1	NA	once	TRBJ2-4	CAPVGGSGLRRGAGAKNIQYF	TGCGCTCCTGTAGGCGGATCAGGGCTCAGACGGGGGGCTGGCGCCAAAAACATTCAGTACTTC
TRBV3-1	NA	many	TRBJ1-1	CASSQRGTIGRAFF	TGTGCCAGCAGCCAAAGAGGGACCATCGGGAGGGCTTTCTTT
TRBV6-1	NA	many	TRBJ2-7	CASGMGTEQYF	TGTGCCAGCGGGATGGGGACCGAGCAGTACTTC
TRBV11-2	TRBD2	many	TRBJ2-1	CASRSGLAGEDEQFF	TGTGCCAGCAGGTCCGGACTAGCGGGAGAGGATGAGCAGTTCTTC
TRBV5-1	NA	few	TRBJ2-2	CASSSTGFTNTGELFF	TGCGCCAGCAGCTCTACAGGGTTTACGAACACCGGGGAGCTGTTTTTT
TRBV7-9	TRBD2	NA	TRBJ2-5	CASSFSGGEPQETQYF	TGTGCCAGCAGCTTTAGCGGGGGGGAGCCCCAAGAGACCCAGTACTTC
TRBV20-1	TRBD1	many	TRBJ1-5	CSARGGQGDQPQHF	TGCAGTGCTAGAGGAGGACAGGGTGACCAGCCCCAGCATTTT
TRBV20-1	NA	few	TRBJ2-1	CSASLYGSSYNEQFF	TGCAGTGCTAGTTTATACGGCAGCTCCTACAATGAGCAGTTCTTC
TRBV28	TRBD2	NA	TRBJ2-3	CASTPRTSGITDTQYF	TGTGCCAGCACCCCGAGGACTAGCGGGATCACAGATACGCAGTATTTT
TRBV2	TRBD1	many	TRBJ1-4	CASSEASGTGTEKLFF	TGTGCCAGCAGTGAAGCGAGTGGGACAGGGACTGAAAAACTGTTTTTT